The 24 T cell receptor beta chains given below trace back to one sample, sequenced in a study of pediatric ulcerative colitis. Clones were sequenced by immunoSEQ multiplex PCR, and TCRdb holds only the in-frame ones, with some missing. Found here are 15,000 to 20,000 clones, 80% of them singletons; the top ten hold roughly 8%. During colonoscopy, one to two rectal pinch biopsies were collected. Material: gut tissue. These receptors originate from a boy younger than 18 who was a control in a study of pediatric ulcerative colitis.

This clone was found a few times. The chain has TRBV25-1 and TRBJ2-7, with D maybe TRBD1 (5 bases). Germline CDR1 MGHDK, CDR2 SYGVNS. V was shortened by 3 bases and J by 1 base, with 7 bases between the two germline ends. The CDR3 consists of 13 residues. CDR3 loop: CASSDRESYEQYF. DNA of the CDR3: TGTGCCAGCAGTGACAGGGAATCCTACGAGCAGTACTTC.

V usage is TRBV5-1 and J usage is TRBJ1-3, with D perhaps TRBD1 (6 bases). Germline V gene sequence: CDR1 SGHRS, CDR2 YFSETQ. Between the trimmed V and J ends, which lost 0 bases and 2 bases, there was a span of 9 bases. This CDR3 has 15 amino acids. CDR3 bases: TGCGCCAGCAGCTTGGTTGGGGGCGCTGGAAACACCATATATTTT. Its protein is CASSLVGGAGNTIYF.

In this sample, this clone turned up once. The chain couples TRBV21-1 to TRBJ2-5; TRBD2, as called in the table, went unchecked against the DNA. TRBV21-1 is a pseudogene locus. This CDR3 region has 13 residues. The CDR3 is CASSKARPKTQYF. The CDR3 nucleotides are TGTGCCAGCAGCAAAGCGCGTCCAAAGACCCAGTACTTC.

The rearrangement uses TRBV4-3 and TRBJ1-5; the D gene is possibly TRBD1 (5 bases). Trimming took off 3 bases at V and 5 bases at J, with 17 bases between the two ends. Germline lookup yields CDR1 LGHNA and CDR2 YSLEER. The CDR3 sequence is 16 residues long. The CDR3, as DNA: TGCGCCAGCAGCCAGACCGCGGGGGGTGGCGATCAGCCCCAGCATTTT. Translating it yields CASSQTAGGGDQPQHF.

This sequence joins TRBV10-2 and TRBJ1-2; no clear D. Germline V lookup: CDR1 WSHSY, CDR2 SAAADI. This CDR3 contains 14 residues. V was clipped by 8 bases and J by 0 bases, with 13 bases between them. The CDR3, as DNA: TGCGCCAGCTCAACCGGAGGAGCTAACTATGGCTACACCTTC. Its protein is CASSTGGANYGYTF.

This clone has only a few counts. V gene TRBV25-1 combines with J gene TRBJ2-5, with D unresolved. The V gene's germline CDR1 is MGHDK and CDR2 SYGVNS. This CDR3 has 15 residues. The V end lost 1 base, the J end lost 0 bases, and 9 bases lay between the germline ends. Here the CDR3 DNA reads TGTGCCAGCAGTGAATTTGGCGAAAACCAAGAGACCCAGTACTTC. Its protein is CASSEFGENQETQYF.

V is TRBV29-1 and J is TRBJ2-2, with 8 bases matching TRBD1. V lost 7 bases and J lost 7; bases outside the gene matches: 14. Germline CDR1 is SQVTM and CDR2 is ANQGSEA. The CDR3 spans 15 residues. The CDR3 region is CSGLKPGQENGELFF. The CDR3 nucleotides are TGCAGCGGGCTCAAGCCGGGACAGGAGAACGGGGAGCTGTTTTTT.

This chain uses TRBV6-6 with TRBJ2-2; no definite D call. Germline V CDR1 and CDR2: MNHNY, SVGAGI (reference sequence). The CDR3 is 13 amino acids. V gave up 5 bases and J gave up 7 bases, with 11 bases separating them. CDR3 sequence: CASSRVRSGELFF. For the CDR3, the DNA is TGTGCCAGCAGTAGGGTGAGGAGCGGGGAGCTGTTTTTT.

The J gene is TRBJ2-5, the V gene TRBV19; either TRBD1 or TRBD2 may fit D (5 bases each). CDR3 size: 14 residues. In germline, CDR1 is LNHDA, CDR2 SQIVND (reference sequence). Trimming cost V 5 bases and J 0 bases, with 10 bases left between them. The CDR3 coding sequence is TGTGCCAGTAGTGGGGGAACGTACCAAGAGACCCAGTACTTC. Encoded protein: CASSGGTYQETQYF.

The CDR3: CASSPTQGRKVQYF. For the CDR3, the DNA is TGTGCCAGCAGCCCAACGCAGGGCCGGAAAGTGCAGTACTTC. The chain combines TRBV7-8 with TRBJ2-7; tentative D call: TRBD1 (5 bases). V was trimmed by 5 bases and J by 9 bases, leaving 20 bases between them. CDR1 is SGHVS and CDR2 is FQNEAQ in the germline V gene. The CDR3 totals 14 residues.

Here the CDR3 reads CASSTQGINEKLFF. For the CDR3, the DNA is TGTGCCAGCAGTACTCAGGGGATTAATGAAAAACTGTTTTTT. The gene calls are TRBV7-2 and TRBJ1-4; a possible D gene is TRBD1 (6 bases). Germline CDR1 reads SGHTA; CDR2 reads FQGNSA. There are 14 residues in the CDR3. V lost 6 bases and J lost 4, with 12 bases in between.

This clone was picked up a small number of times. The J gene is TRBJ1-1, the V gene TRBV10-3; D uncertain. This CDR3 is 15 amino acids long. Per germline, CDR1 ENHRY and CDR2 SYGVKD. Trimming left V 0 bases short and J 1 base short, with 9 bases between. The DNA of the CDR3 is TGTGCCATCAGTGAGTCGATACCGGCGAACACTGAAGCTTTCTTT. Protein product: CAISESIPANTEAFF.

This chain links TRBV14 with TRBJ1-3; tentative D call: TRBD1 (5 bases). The CDR3 consists of 15 residues. CDR1 is SGHDN, CDR2 FVKESK, per germline. Trimming stripped 11 bases from V and 6 bases from J, with 23 bases between. The CDR3 DNA reads as TGTGCCCAGAACCTAGTGGCAGGGATGGCAAACACCATATATTTT. Protein product: CAQNLVAGMANTIYF.

This clone was detected a few times. The DNA of the CDR3 is TGTGCCAGCAGCCAAGTAGGACAGGGGGCCACTGAAGCTTTCTTT. Protein product: CASSQVGQGATEAFF. This chain joins TRBV4-2 and TRBJ1-1; 11 nucleotides align to TRBD1. V lost 1 base, J lost 4 bases, and 2 bases stayed unmatched. The germline CDR1 and CDR2 sequences are LGHNA and YNFKEQ. The CDR3 loop spans 15 amino acids.

The chain links TRBV7-2 to TRBJ2-3; TRBD2 aligns across 8 bases. Trimming cost V 1 base and J 4 bases; bases outside gene matches: 1. Germline CDR1 SGHTA, CDR2 FQGNSA. CDR3 length: 14 residues. CDR3 sequence: CASSLGRGADTQYF. CDR3 bases: TGTGCCAGCAGCTTAGGGCGGGGGGCAGATACGCAGTATTTT. Based on the CDR3 plus reference TRBV7-2 and TRBJ2-3, the full variable domain is GAGVSQSPSNKVTEKGKDVELRCDPISGHTALYWYRQSLGQGLEFLIYFQGNSAPDKSGLPSDRFSAERTGGSVSTLTIQRTQQEDSAVYLCASSLGRGADTQYFGPGTRLTVL.

The chain combines TRBV4-1 with TRBJ2-7; 11 nucleotides match TRBD1. This CDR3 has 15 amino acids. Germline CDR1 is MGHRA and CDR2 is YSYEKL. Germline trimming cut 4 bases from V and 2 bases from J; bases unmatched to any gene: 4. The chain's CDR3 is CASSPPGQGAYEQYF. The CDR3 bases are TGCGCCAGCAGCCCGCCGGGACAGGGGGCCTACGAGCAGTACTTC.

This sequence joins TRBV19 and TRBJ1-6; 9 bases map to TRBD1. The CDR3 has 17 residues. Germline CDR1 reads LNHDA; CDR2 reads SQIVND (reference sequence). Losses at the gene ends were 4 bases for V and 10 bases for J; bases not matched to a gene: 14. The CDR3 bases are TGTGCCAGTAGTACGCCGGGACAGGGTATGGCTAGATCACCCCTCCACTTT. Amino acid sequence: CASSTPGQGMARSPLHF.

The J gene is TRBJ2-5, the V gene TRBV9, with 8 bases that match TRBD1. The V gene end was trimmed by 4 bases and the J gene end by 2 bases; junction bases not matched to a gene: 7. The germline gives CDR1 SGDLS, CDR2 YYNGEE. The CDR3 extends over 15 amino acids. CDR3 region: CASSRGRTGQETQYF. In nucleotides, the CDR3 is TGTGCCAGCAGCCGTGGGAGGACAGGGCAAGAGACCCAGTACTTC.

The chain combines TRBV28 with TRBJ1-2, with D uncertain. The germline V gene has CDR1 MDHEN and CDR2 SYDVKM. This CDR3 is built from 12 residues. With 2 bases removed from V and 4 bases from J, the gap between germline ends came to 5 bases. CDR3 nucleotide sequence: TGTGCCAGCAGTTTAGGGAGCTATGGCTACACCTTC. Translation gives CASSLGSYGYTF.

The chain joins TRBV28 to TRBJ2-3; 8 positions match TRBD1. This CDR3 spans 15 amino acids. Germline V gene lookup returns CDR1 MDHEN and CDR2 SYDVKM. V lost 6 bases and J lost 2; bases outside the gene matches: 7. The CDR3 region is CASSPGQGHTDTQYF. Written as DNA, the CDR3 is TGTGCCAGCAGCCCTGGACAGGGACACACAGATACGCAGTATTTT.

The rearrangement uses TRBV5-1 and TRBJ2-7; 7 bases map to TRBD1. Germline assignment: CDR1 SGHRS and CDR2 YFSETQ. V was pared by 4 bases and J by 4 bases, with 8 bases of the junction left unmatched. There are 14 residues in the CDR3. CDR3: CASSVGQVIYEQYF. CDR3 coding DNA: TGCGCCAGCAGCGTCGGACAGGTTATATACGAGCAGTACTTC. Based on the CDR3 plus reference TRBV5-1 and TRBJ2-7, the full variable domain is KAGVTQTPRYLIKTRGQQVTLSCSPISGHRSVSWYQQTPGQGLQFLFEYFSETQRNKGNFPGRFSGRQFSNSRSEMNVSTLELGDSALYLCASSVGQVIYEQYFGPGTRLTVT.

The chain combines TRBV4-2 with TRBJ1-4; 7 bases agree with TRBD1. V was clipped by 4 bases and J by 12 bases; unmatched bases: 14. The CDR3 extends over 15 amino acids. Germline V CDR1 and CDR2: LGHNA, YNFKEQ. The chain's CDR3 is CASSRTPVGTEELFF. CDR3 DNA: TGTGCCAGCAGCCGGACCCCCGTGGGGACAGAGGAACTGTTTTTT.

The chain recombines TRBV23-1 with TRBJ2-3; perhaps D is TRBD1 or TRBD2 (5 bases each). TRBV23-1 is designated an ORF whose function remains uncertain. V dropped 0 bases and J dropped 6 bases, with 13 bases sitting between them. The length of the CDR3 is 15 residues. The CDR3 bases are TGCGCCAGCAGTCAATCGCGGGCCTGGGGGGATACGCAGTATTTT. This codes for CASSQSRAWGDTQYF.

This clone was observed a few times. V gene TRBV7-2 combines with J gene TRBJ2-1, with 11 bases fitting TRBD2. The CDR3 is 16 residues long. The V and J ends lost 5 bases and 7 bases, in that order; junction bases with no gene match: 10. Germline V gene data show CDR1 as SGHTA and CDR2 as FQGNSA. The CDR3 nucleotides are TGTGCCAGCAGCCGCTTAGCGGGGGGGTTCGGGAATGAGCAGTTCTTC. It yields the protein CASSRLAGGFGNEQFF.